The present T cell receptor beta chain was sequenced within a study of cytomegalovirus exposure and HLA in healthy donors. Study as a whole: Within the Caucasian-associated ancestry cluster were approximately 77% of the roughly 380 genotyped donors. Study outcomes and limitations: The study put 150 or so TCR beta chains on its list as cytomegalovirus-associated.

This clone appeared a few times. The antigen remains unidentified. It was healthy bone marrow donors who served as donors. CDR3 length: 13 amino acids. CDR1 is LNHDA, CDR2 SQIVND, per germline (reference sequence). J gave up 8 bases and V 7 bases, and 10 bases lay outside the gene matches. 13 Jbeta primers and 60 Vbeta primers were used for the PCR. In the source study's methods: In a later analysis, of around 80 million unique beta chains, about 12 million appeared in at least two donors. Here immunoSEQ multiplex PCR was the method, and the copy in TCRdb shows in-frame clones only, minus some. V and J calls and clone size follow that table, whereas D and trimming were derived from the DNA. The sample lists approximately 100,000 clones, 74% seen once, with about 2% in the top ten.

This chain joins TRBV19 and TRBJ1-2; 7 nucleotides align to TRBD1. The clonotype originates from a human donor in good health. Sequencing was done on a sample of PBMCs. The CDR3 sequence: CASKSGQARGYTF. CDR3 in DNA: TGTGCCAGTAAGTCTGGACAGGCGCGGGGCTACACCTTC.